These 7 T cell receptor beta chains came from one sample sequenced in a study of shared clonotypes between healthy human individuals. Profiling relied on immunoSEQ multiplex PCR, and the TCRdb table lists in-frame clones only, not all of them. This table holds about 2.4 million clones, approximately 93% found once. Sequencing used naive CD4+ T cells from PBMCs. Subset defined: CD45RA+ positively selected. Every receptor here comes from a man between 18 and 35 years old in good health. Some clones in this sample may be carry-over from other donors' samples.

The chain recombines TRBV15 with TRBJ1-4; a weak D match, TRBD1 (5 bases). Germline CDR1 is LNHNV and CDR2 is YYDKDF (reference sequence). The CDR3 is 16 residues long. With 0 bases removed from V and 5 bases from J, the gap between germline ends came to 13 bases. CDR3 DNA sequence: TGTGCCACCAGCAGAGAAGGGGTCCCGGGGAATGAAAAACTGTTTTTT. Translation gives CATSREGVPGNEKLFF. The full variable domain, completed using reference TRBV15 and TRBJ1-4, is DAMVIQNPRYQVTQFGKPVTLSCSQTLNHNVMYWYQQKSSQAPKLLFHYYDKDFNNEADTPDNFQSRRPNTSFCFLDIRSPGLGDTAMYLCATSREGVPGNEKLFFGSGTQLSVL.

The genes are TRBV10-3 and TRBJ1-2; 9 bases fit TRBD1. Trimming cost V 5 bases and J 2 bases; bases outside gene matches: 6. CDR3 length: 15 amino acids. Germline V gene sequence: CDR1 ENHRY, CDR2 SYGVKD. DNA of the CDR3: TGTGCCATCAGTTACACAGGGGGCCAGAACTATGGCTACACCTTC. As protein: CAISYTGGQNYGYTF.

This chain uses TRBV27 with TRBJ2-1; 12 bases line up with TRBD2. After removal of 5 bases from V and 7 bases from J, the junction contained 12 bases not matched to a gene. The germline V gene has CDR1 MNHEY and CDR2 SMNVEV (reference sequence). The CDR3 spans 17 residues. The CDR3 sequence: CASSPRTSGTVGNEQFF. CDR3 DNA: TGTGCCAGCAGTCCACGGACTAGCGGGACCGTTGGTAATGAGCAGTTCTTC.

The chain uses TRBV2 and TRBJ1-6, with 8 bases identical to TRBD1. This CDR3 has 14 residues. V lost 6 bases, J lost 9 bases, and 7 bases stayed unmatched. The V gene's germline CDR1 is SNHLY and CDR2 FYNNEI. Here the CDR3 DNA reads TGTGCCAGCAGCGCGGGACAGGCGTCTTCACCCCTCCACTTT. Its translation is CASSAGQASSPLHF.

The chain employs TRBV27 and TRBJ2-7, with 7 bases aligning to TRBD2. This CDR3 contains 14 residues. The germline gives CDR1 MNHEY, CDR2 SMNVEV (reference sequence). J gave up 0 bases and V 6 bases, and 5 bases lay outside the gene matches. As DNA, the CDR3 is TGTGCCAGCAGATGGACTAGTCTCTCCTACGAGCAGTACTTC. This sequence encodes CASRWTSLSYEQYF.

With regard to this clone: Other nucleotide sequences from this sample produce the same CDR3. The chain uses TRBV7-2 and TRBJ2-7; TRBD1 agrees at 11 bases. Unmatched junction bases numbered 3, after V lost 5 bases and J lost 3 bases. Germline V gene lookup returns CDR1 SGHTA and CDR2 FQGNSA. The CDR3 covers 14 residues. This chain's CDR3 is CASSRDRGYYEQYF. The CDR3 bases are TGTGCCAGCAGCCGGGACAGGGGGTACTACGAGCAGTACTTC.

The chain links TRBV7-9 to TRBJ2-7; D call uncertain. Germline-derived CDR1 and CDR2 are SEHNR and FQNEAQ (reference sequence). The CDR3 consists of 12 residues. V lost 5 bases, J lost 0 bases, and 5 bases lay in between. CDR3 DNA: TGTGCCAGCAGCGTTAGCTCCTACGAGCAGTACTTC. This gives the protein CASSVSSYEQYF.